Below, 16 T cell receptor beta chains from the same sample are listed, as sequenced in a study of human T cells and chemical hapten exposure. TCRdb itself ran the RACE reads through MiXCR, one entry per CDR3 protein. The data hold about 290,000 distinct CDR3 sequences, with 7.7% observed a single time. The time point was: pre-sensitization, week 0. Treatment specified: therapeutic diphenylcyclopropenone sensitization with weekly scalp DPC. The sample was whole blood, taken in connection with sensitization to the hapten diphenylcyclopropenone (DPC). The source of these receptors is a young man with alopecia areata. Some clones in this sample may be carry-over from other donors' samples.

V usage is TRBV6-2 or TRBV6-3 and J usage is TRBJ1-1; the D is unclear. The CDR3 sequence is 13 residues long. Germline V gene lookup returns CDR1 MNHEY and CDR2 SVGEGT. V was clipped by 6 bases and J by 4 bases, with 12 bases between them. The CDR3 coding sequence is TGTGCCAGCAGCGTACATGGCCCCACTGAAGCTTTCTTT. It encodes CASSVHGPTEAFF.

This chain uses TRBV6-2 or TRBV6-3 with TRBJ2-3; D unclear. The CDR3 is 15 residues long. Germline CDR1 is MNHEY and CDR2 is SVGEGT. The V gene lost 7 bases and the J gene lost 2 bases, with 16 bases spanning the gap. The CDR3 sequence is CASTKGGSLTDTQYF. CDR3 in DNA: TGTGCCAGCACAAAGGGCGGCTCTCTCACAGATACGCAGTATTTT.

Many counts were recorded for this clonotype. The chain couples TRBV28 to TRBJ1-2; tentatively, D is TRBD1 (5 bases). This CDR3 is built from 14 residues. V was clipped by 2 bases and J by 4 bases, with 11 bases between them. Germline V gives CDR1 MDHEN, CDR2 SYDVKM. In DNA, the CDR3 is TGTGCCAGCAGTTTAACGGGGGACGGCTATGGCTACACCTTC. Residues: CASSLTGDGYGYTF.

The gene calls are TRBV3-1 and TRBJ2-4; 8 bases line up with TRBD1. CDR1 and CDR2 (germline): LGHDT, YNNKEL (reference sequence). This CDR3 has 15 residues. Trimming cost V 2 bases and J 3 bases; bases outside gene matches: 3. The DNA of the CDR3 is TGTGCCAGCAGCCAACCACAGGGGGGCAAAAACATTCAGTACTTC. Amino acids: CASSQPQGGKNIQYF.

This clonotype has more than one count but fewer than ten. The V and J genes are TRBV6-2 or TRBV6-3 and TRBJ2-6; no definite D call. V was shortened by 5 bases and J by 4 bases, with 15 bases between the two germline ends. The length of the CDR3 is 16 residues. CDR1 and CDR2 from the germline V gene are MNHEY and SVGEGT. The CDR3 coding sequence is TGTGCCAGCAGTGACCAAACGGCGTTCGGGGCCAACGTCCTGACTTTC. Protein sequence: CASSDQTAFGANVLTF.

The V gene is TRBV11-1, the J gene TRBJ2-5, with TRBD1 matching over 9 bases. Germline-derived CDR1 and CDR2 are SGHAT and FQDESV (reference sequence). The CDR3 runs 14 residues. Losses at the gene ends were 5 bases for V and 2 bases for J; bases not matched to a gene: 3. The CDR3, as DNA: TGTGCCAGCAGCACCGGGACAGGGCAAGAGACCCAGTACTTC. The encoded protein is CASSTGTGQETQYF.

This clonotype was seen ten or more times. V gene TRBV7-6 combines with J gene TRBJ2-2; no clear D gene. V was clipped by 3 bases and J by 7 bases, with 3 bases between them. The CDR3 spans 11 residues. Germline CDR1 is SGHVS and CDR2 is FNYEAQ. As DNA, the CDR3 is TGTGCCAGCAGCTTTGGCGGGGAGCTGTTTTTT. Encoded protein: CASSFGGELFF.

V and J are TRBV7-2 and TRBJ1-5; no firm D call. Germline lookup yields CDR1 SGHTA and CDR2 FQGNSA. V was pared by 5 bases and J by 2 bases, with 16 bases between. The CDR3 is made up of 16 amino acids. CDR3 DNA: TGTGCCAGCAGCCAGCAGTATGGGGAGGGCAATCAGCCCCAGCATTTT. It codes for CASSQQYGEGNQPQHF.

V and J are TRBV29-1 and TRBJ1-3; no reliable D call. Germline loops: CDR1 SQVTM, CDR2 ANQGSEA. CDR3 length: 10 amino acids. The CDR3 DNA reads TGCGTGGGTTGGGAGGACACCATATATTTT. Residues: CVGWEDTIYF.

In its sample, this clonotype was seen a few times. The rearrangement links TRBV24-1 to TRBJ2-1; no clear D. This CDR3 has 14 amino acids. Trimming took 1 base from V and 7 from J, leaving 10 bases between them. The germline gives CDR1 KGHDR, CDR2 SFDVKD. The CDR3 region has the DNA TGTGCCACCAGTGATTTTTTATCGGCGAATGAGCAGTTCTTC. Translated: CATSDFLSANEQFF.

This clonotype was counted a few times. The chain links TRBV20-1 to TRBJ2-3, with a tentative D call TRBD2 (5 bases). Germline V gives CDR1 DFQATT, CDR2 SNEGSKA (reference sequence). V was shortened by 3 bases and J by 3 bases, with 7 bases between the two germline ends. This CDR3 has 12 amino acids. The DNA of the CDR3 is TGCAGTGCTAGCACGGGGACAGATACGCAGTATTTT. Its translation: CSASTGTDTQYF.

V and J are TRBV7-2 and TRBJ1-5; D gene unclear. V shed 0 bases and J shed 7 bases, with 7 bases lying between them. Germline CDR1 reads SGHTA; CDR2 reads FQGNSA. There are 13 residues in the CDR3. The CDR3: CASSLAIMQPQHF. The CDR3 nucleotides read TGTGCCAGCAGCTTAGCTATTATGCAGCCCCAGCATTTT.

This clonotype was counted a few times. The rearrangement links TRBV20-1 to TRBJ1-1; the D is unclear. Germline CDR1 is DFQATT and CDR2 is SNEGSKA (reference sequence). This CDR3 region has 12 residues. V was cut by 1 base and J by 8 bases, with 11 bases left in between. This chain's CDR3 is CSARAPLSEAFF. The CDR3 region has the DNA TGCAGTGCTAGAGCCCCCTTATCCGAAGCTTTCTTT.

The rearrangement links TRBV6-2 or TRBV6-3 to TRBJ1-1; 7 bases agree with TRBD1. V lost 6 bases and J lost 2; bases outside the gene matches: 9. CDR1 and CDR2 from the germline V gene are MNHEY and SVGEGT. The CDR3 runs to 15 residues. CDR3 protein: CASSHIGTVNTEAFF. The CDR3 DNA reads as TGTGCCAGCAGCCACATTGGGACAGTAAACACTGAAGCTTTCTTT.

This clonotype was found many times. This chain uses TRBV15 with TRBJ1-4; D is perhaps TRBD1 (5 bases). Trimming took off 8 bases at V and 4 bases at J, with 11 bases between the two ends. Germline CDR1 reads LNHNV; CDR2 reads YYDKDF (reference sequence). The CDR3 has 13 residues. CDR3 nucleotides: TGTGCCACCGGGACGGCTTTTAATGAAAAACTGTTTTTT. Residues: CATGTAFNEKLFF.

The gene calls are TRBV20-1 and TRBJ1-4; no reliable D call. Looked up from germline, CDR1 is DFQATT and CDR2 is SNEGSKA (reference sequence). With 0 bases removed from V and 4 bases from J, the gap between germline ends came to 9 bases. The CDR3 runs to 14 residues. The CDR3 sequence is CSARDGHLNEKLFF. The CDR3 region has the DNA TGCAGTGCTAGAGACGGGCACCTTAATGAAAAACTGTTTTTT.